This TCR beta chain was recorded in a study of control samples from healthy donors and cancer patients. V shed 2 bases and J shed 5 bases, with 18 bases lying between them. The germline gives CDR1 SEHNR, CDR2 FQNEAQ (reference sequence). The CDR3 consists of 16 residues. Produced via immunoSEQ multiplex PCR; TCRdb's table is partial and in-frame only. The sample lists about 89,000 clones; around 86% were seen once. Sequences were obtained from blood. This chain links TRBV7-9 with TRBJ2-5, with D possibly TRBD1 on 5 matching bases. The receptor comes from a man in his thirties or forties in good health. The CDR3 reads CASSLRLGRSGETQYF. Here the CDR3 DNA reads TGTGCCAGCAGCTTACGCTTGGGGCGCTCCGGGGAGACCCAGTACTTC.